Listed below are T cell receptor beta chains from one sample, sequenced in a study of graft-versus-host responses after intestinal transplantation. Antigen specificity for these receptors is unknown. The table came from immunoSEQ multiplex PCR; TCRdb's copy has only in-frame clones and leaves some out. The data show some 95,000 clones, with more than 85% seen just once and roughly 0.5% held by the top ten. The sequences come from unstimulated CD8+ T cells sorted from spleen or lymph node cells, collected before intestinal transplant. These receptor sequences come from a human donor who received an intestinal transplant. CDR3s include the opening cysteine and the closing phenylalanine or tryptophan. D genes are given only for firm matches. A row's size may be missing; if present it is once, few, many or a size class.

D gene: .
J gene: TRBJ1-1
clone size: .
V gene: TRBV18
CDR3 DNA: TGTGCCAGCTCACCCGCACCGGGAGACACTGAAGCTTTCTTT
CDR3 protein: CASSPAPGDTEAFF

D gene: .
J gene: TRBJ1-2
clone size: .
V gene: TRBV5-6
CDR3 DNA: TGTGCCAGCAGCTTGTGGGACACCTATAACTATGGCTACACCTTC
CDR3 protein: CASSLWDTYNYGYTF

D gene: TRBD2
J gene: TRBJ2-5
clone size: .
V gene: TRBV9
CDR3 DNA: TGTGCCAGCAGCCCAGCGGGACTAGCGGGGGGGCCTCTGAGGGAGACCCAGTACTTC
CDR3 protein: CASSPAGLAGGPLRETQYF

D gene: .
J gene: TRBJ1-2
clone size: .
V gene: TRBV9
CDR3 DNA: TGTGCCAGCAGCGTGGGTTGGGCATATGGCTACACCTTC
CDR3 protein: CASSVGWAYGYTF

D gene: .
J gene: TRBJ2-1
clone size: .
V gene: TRBV4-3
CDR3 DNA: TGCGCCAGCAGCCAAGACCCCCGGGGGGCCCCTTACAATGAGCAGTTCTTC
CDR3 protein: CASSQDPRGAPYNEQFF

D gene: .
J gene: TRBJ2-1
clone size: .
V gene: TRBV29-1
CDR3 DNA: TGCAGCGTTGAAGATATGGGGAGCGTCCCGGATGAGCAGTTCTTC
CDR3 protein: CSVEDMGSVPDEQFF

D gene: .
J gene: TRBJ2-1
clone size: .
V gene: TRBV7-9
CDR3 DNA: TGTGCCAGCAGCGATTCCAAACTAGAGCAGTTCTTC
CDR3 protein: CASSDSKLEQFF

D gene: .
J gene: TRBJ2-7
clone size: few
V gene: TRBV27
CDR3 DNA: TGTGCCAGCAGTTTATCGTACACGTCCTACGAGCAGTACTTC
CDR3 protein: CASSLSYTSYEQYF

D gene: .
J gene: TRBJ2-7
clone size: .
V gene: TRBV4-1
CDR3 DNA: TGCGCCAGCAGCCAAAGCCTGGGTAGCTCCTACGAGCAGTACTTC
CDR3 protein: CASSQSLGSSYEQYF

D gene: TRBD1
J gene: TRBJ2-7
clone size: .
V gene: TRBV27
CDR3 DNA: TGTGCCAGCAGAGTTTACAGGGGGGAAGCCCCCTCCTACGAGCAGTACTTC
CDR3 protein: CASRVYRGEAPSYEQYF

D gene: .
J gene: TRBJ1-5
clone size: .
V gene: TRBV7-9
CDR3 DNA: TGTGCCAGCAGCTCCCGGGGGGAAAGCAATCAGCCCCAGCATTTT
CDR3 protein: CASSSRGESNQPQHF

D gene: TRBD1
J gene: TRBJ2-1
clone size: .
V gene: TRBV5-5
CDR3 DNA: TGTGCCAGCAGGTCTACAGGGGGCGCGTCCTACAATGAGCAGTTCTTC
CDR3 protein: CASRSTGGASYNEQFF

D gene: TRBD1
J gene: TRBJ1-6
clone size: .
V gene: TRBV2
CDR3 DNA: TGTGCCAGCAGGGAAAACCGGGACAGGCTGTCTATGGGTAATTCACCCCTCCACTTT
CDR3 protein: CASRENRDRLSMGNSPLHF

D gene: .
J gene: TRBJ2-6
clone size: .
V gene: TRBV9
CDR3 DNA: TGTGCCAGCAGCGTAACTGCTGGGGCCAACGTCCTGACTTTC
CDR3 protein: CASSVTAGANVLTF

D gene: .
J gene: TRBJ2-7
clone size: .
V gene: TRBV7-9
CDR3 DNA: TGTGCCAGCAGCCCCACAGACAAACCCTTGTACGAGCAGTACTTC
CDR3 protein: CASSPTDKPLYEQYF

D gene: .
J gene: TRBJ1-1
clone size: .
V gene: TRBV15
CDR3 DNA: TGTGCCACAAACGACAGGTTAACGAGCACTGAAGCTTTCTTT
CDR3 protein: CATNDRLTSTEAFF

D gene: .
J gene: TRBJ2-7
clone size: .
V gene: TRBV19
CDR3 DNA: TGTGCCAGTGGAGCCGGGACACCCTACGAGCAGTACTTC
CDR3 protein: CASGAGTPYEQYF

D gene: TRBD1
J gene: TRBJ2-7
clone size: .
V gene: TRBV7-9
CDR3 DNA: TGTGCCAGCAGCGCCCACAGGGGGATGAAGACCTACGAGCAGTACTTC
CDR3 protein: CASSAHRGMKTYEQYF

D gene: .
J gene: TRBJ1-2
clone size: .
V gene: TRBV18
CDR3 DNA: TGTGCCAGCTCACCGGGACATGGGGCGGCAGCTAACTATGGCTACACCTTC
CDR3 protein: CASSPGHGAAANYGYTF

D gene: .
J gene: TRBJ2-1
clone size: .
V gene: TRBV27
CDR3 DNA: TGTGCCAGCAGTTCCAGGGGGGCGGTCCCCCCGGTGCAGTTCTTC
CDR3 protein: CASSSRGAVPPVQFF

D gene: .
J gene: TRBJ1-4
clone size: .
V gene: TRBV5-1
CDR3 DNA: TGCGCCAGCAGCCCGGGTACTAGCGGTAATGAAAAACTGTTTTTT
CDR3 protein: CASSPGTSGNEKLFF

D gene: .
J gene: TRBJ2-7
clone size: .
V gene: TRBV5-6
CDR3 DNA: TGTGCCAGCAGCCACACCAGGGCCGAGCAGTACTTC
CDR3 protein: CASSHTRAEQYF

D gene: TRBD1
J gene: TRBJ2-7
clone size: .
V gene: TRBV19
CDR3 DNA: TGTGCCAGTAGTATCCTAACAGGGGAATCCTACGAGCAGTACTTC
CDR3 protein: CASSILTGESYEQYF

D gene: TRBD2
J gene: TRBJ2-1
clone size: .
V gene: TRBV4-3
CDR3 DNA: TGCGCCAGCAGCCAAGATCGGGGGGCCTACAATGAGCAGTTCTTC
CDR3 protein: CASSQDRGAYNEQFF

D gene: TRBD2
J gene: TRBJ2-1
clone size: .
V gene: TRBV10-1
CDR3 DNA: TGCGCCAGCAGTATTAGGCTAGCGGGAGAAGGTGAGCAGTTCTTC
CDR3 protein: CASSIRLAGEGEQFF

D gene: .
J gene: TRBJ1-2
clone size: .
V gene: TRBV13
CDR3 DNA: TGTGCCAGCAGCTTAGTGGGCAGGGATGGTGGCTACACCTTC
CDR3 protein: CASSLVGRDGGYTF

D gene: .
J gene: TRBJ1-1
clone size: .
V gene: TRBV5-1
CDR3 DNA: TGCGCCAGCAGCTCCCTCTCCTCCAGGGTAGACACTGAAGCTTTCTTT
CDR3 protein: CASSSLSSRVDTEAFF

D gene: .
J gene: TRBJ2-7
clone size: .
V gene: TRBV6-1
CDR3 DNA: TGTGCCAGCAGTCTCCCGGGGAGCTACGAGCAGTACTTC
CDR3 protein: CASSLPGSYEQYF

D gene: .
J gene: TRBJ1-5
clone size: .
V gene: TRBV18
CDR3 DNA: TGTGCCAGCTCACCACAGGGAGGGATTCAGCCCCAGCATTTT
CDR3 protein: CASSPQGGIQPQHF

D gene: TRBD2
J gene: TRBJ2-7
clone size: .
V gene: TRBV14
CDR3 DNA: TGTGCCAGCAGCCAAGATCTCAGAAGCGGGATGTACGAGCAGTACTTC
CDR3 protein: CASSQDLRSGMYEQYF

D gene: .
J gene: TRBJ1-1
clone size: .
V gene: TRBV7-9
CDR3 DNA: TGTGCCAGCAGCGCAAGGGGGAGACTGGTCATGAACACTGAAGCTTTCTTT
CDR3 protein: CASSARGRLVMNTEAFF

D gene: .
J gene: TRBJ1-5
clone size: .
V gene: TRBV7-6
CDR3 DNA: TGTGCCAGCAGCGTATACAGGGATCAGCCCCAGCATTTT
CDR3 protein: CASSVYRDQPQHF

D gene: .
J gene: TRBJ2-7
clone size: .
V gene: TRBV4-1
CDR3 DNA: TGCGCCAGCAGCCAAGGGGGAGCCTACGAGCAGTACTTC
CDR3 protein: CASSQGGAYEQYF

D gene: TRBD2
J gene: TRBJ2-1
clone size: .
V gene: TRBV5-1
CDR3 DNA: TGCGCCAGCAGCTTGGCCCCTAGCGGCTACAATGAGCAGTTCTTC
CDR3 protein: CASSLAPSGYNEQFF

D gene: .
J gene: TRBJ1-1
clone size: once
V gene: TRBV6-1
CDR3 DNA: TGTGCCAGCAGTGAAGCGATTCAATACTATGGACAGATCAACACTGAAGCTTTCTTT
CDR3 protein: CASSEAIQYYGQINTEAFF

D gene: TRBD1
J gene: TRBJ2-7
clone size: .
V gene: TRBV6-1
CDR3 DNA: TGTGCCAGCAGTGAATGGGACAGGGTATTCCACGAGCAGTACTTC
CDR3 protein: CASSEWDRVFHEQYF

D gene: .
J gene: TRBJ1-1
clone size: .
V gene: TRBV6-6
CDR3 DNA: TGTGCCAGCAGGGACTCGCCATACCTGAACACTGAAGCTTTCTTT
CDR3 protein: CASRDSPYLNTEAFF

D gene: .
J gene: TRBJ2-7
clone size: .
V gene: TRBV4-1
CDR3 DNA: TGCGCCAGCAGCCTAAGCCCCTCGATGAATTACGAGCAGTACTTC
CDR3 protein: CASSLSPSMNYEQYF

D gene: .
J gene: TRBJ2-3
clone size: .
V gene: TRBV27
CDR3 DNA: TGTGCCAGCAGTTTTCTCGGTGAGGGAGACACAGATACGCAGTATTTT
CDR3 protein: CASSFLGEGDTDTQYF

D gene: .
J gene: TRBJ2-4
clone size: once
V gene: TRBV27
CDR3 DNA: TGTGCCAGCAGTCCGGGGTGGGCCAAAAACATTCAGTACTTC
CDR3 protein: CASSPGWAKNIQYF

D gene: TRBD1
J gene: TRBJ1-3
clone size: .
V gene: TRBV7-2
CDR3 DNA: TGTGCCAGCAGCTTTTACAGGGGGACTGGAAACACCATATATTTT
CDR3 protein: CASSFYRGTGNTIYF

D gene: .
J gene: TRBJ1-1
clone size: .
V gene: TRBV10-3
CDR3 DNA: TGTGCCATCCGCCCGGGTGCGAACACTGAAGCTTTCTTT
CDR3 protein: CAIRPGANTEAFF

D gene: TRBD1
J gene: TRBJ2-7
clone size: .
V gene: TRBV4-1
CDR3 DNA: TGCGCCAGCAGCCCGGACAGGGAGTACGAGCAGTACTTC
CDR3 protein: CASSPDREYEQYF

D gene: .
J gene: TRBJ2-7
clone size: .
V gene: TRBV5-6
CDR3 DNA: TGTGCCAGCAGCTTGGTCGGGGAGCAGTACTTC
CDR3 protein: CASSLVGEQYF

D gene: .
J gene: TRBJ2-5
clone size: .
V gene: TRBV27
CDR3 DNA: TGTGCCAGCAGTTTTGCGCCTGAGGAGACCCAGTACTTC
CDR3 protein: CASSFAPEETQYF

D gene: .
J gene: TRBJ1-4
clone size: .
V gene: TRBV19
CDR3 DNA: TGTGCCAGTAGTGATAGGGAGGGAAAGGAAAAACTGTTTTTT
CDR3 protein: CASSDREGKEKLFF

D gene: .
J gene: TRBJ2-1
clone size: .
V gene: TRBV7-2
CDR3 DNA: TGTGCCAGCAGCCCGTCCGACCGTAGGTTACGGGATGAGCAGTTCTTC
CDR3 protein: CASSPSDRRLRDEQFF

D gene: TRBD1
J gene: TRBJ1-4
clone size: few
V gene: TRBV4-2
CDR3 DNA: TGTGCCAGCAGCCAAATTGACAGGGAAAATGAAAAACTGTTTTTT
CDR3 protein: CASSQIDRENEKLFF

D gene: .
J gene: TRBJ2-7
clone size: .
V gene: TRBV7-2
CDR3 DNA: TGTGCCAGCAGCTTATGGGGCGGGGAGAGAACCTACGAGCAGTACTTC
CDR3 protein: CASSLWGGERTYEQYF

D gene: TRBD1
J gene: TRBJ2-3
clone size: .
V gene: TRBV28
CDR3 DNA: TGTGCCAGCAGCTCGGACAGGGGAGACACAGATACGCAGTATTTT
CDR3 protein: CASSSDRGDTDTQYF

D gene: TRBD2
J gene: TRBJ2-1
clone size: .
V gene: TRBV7-9
CDR3 DNA: TGTGCCAGCAGCGTAGGGACTAGCCCCTACAATGAGCAGTTCTTC
CDR3 protein: CASSVGTSPYNEQFF

D gene: .
J gene: TRBJ2-1
clone size: .
V gene: TRBV7-6
CDR3 DNA: TGTGCCAGCAGCCGTTTAGCGTACAGCTCCTACAATGAGCAGTTCTTC
CDR3 protein: CASSRLAYSSYNEQFF

D gene: .
J gene: TRBJ1-1
clone size: .
V gene: TRBV28
CDR3 DNA: TGTGCCAGCACCCCAGGGGTTGGGGGTACTGAAGCTTTCTTT
CDR3 protein: CASTPGVGGTEAFF